What follows are 7 T cell receptor beta chains derived from one specimen sequenced in a study of monozygotic twins with inflammatory bowel disease. TCRdb reprocessed the 5' RACE reads and keeps a single row for each CDR3 protein, giving no DNA. Found here are a few hundred thousand distinct CDR3 sequences; the top ten clones hold about 2.3%. The sequenced material came from blood. The receptors shown here come from a human donor with ulcerative colitis or Crohn's disease, or a healthy co-twin of an affected twin (not recorded which).

The chain carries TRBV5-1 and TRBJ2-1; absent DNA, TCRdb's TRBD1 call cannot be checked. The CDR3 length is 16 residues. Germline V lookup: CDR1 SGHRS, CDR2 YFSETQ. CDR3 region: CASTRAAGQTVGEQFF.

The chain joins TRBV29-1 to TRBJ1-1; TCRdb lists TRBD1, though no DNA is available to test this call. Germline loops: CDR1 SQVTM, CDR2 ANQGSEA. The CDR3 totals 13 residues. CDR3 sequence reads: CSEGTGGSTEAFF.

The genes are TRBV7-8 and TRBJ1-6. The CDR3 spans 15 residues. Germline V gene data show CDR1 as SGHVS and CDR2 as FQNEAQ. This CDR3 reads CASSLAGLYNSPLHF. The variable domain in full, completed from reference TRBV7-8 and TRBJ1-6, reads GAGVSQSPRYKVAKRGQDVALRCDPISGHVSLFWYQQALGQGPEFLTYFQNEAQLDKSGLPSDRFFAERPEGSVSTLKIQRTQQEDSAVYLCASSLAGLYNSPLHFGNGTRLTVT.

The V gene is TRBV7-2, the J gene TRBJ1-5; there is no DNA to check the TCRdb D call of TRBD1. The CDR3 length is 14 residues. Germline CDR1 SGHTA, CDR2 FQGNSA. CDR3 amino acids: CASSFQGGNQPQHF.

The chain links TRBV20-1 to TRBJ2-7; the TCRdb call, TRBD2, lacks DNA for checking. CDR1 and CDR2 from the germline V gene are DFQATT and SNEGSKA (reference sequence). This CDR3 contains 16 residues. CDR3 sequence reads: CSARVGTSGTRGEQYF.

The chain combines TRBV3-1 with TRBJ2-1; TCRdb selects TRBD1, and the lack of DNA leaves this call unchecked. Germline V gene data show CDR1 as LGHDT and CDR2 as YNNKEL (reference sequence). This CDR3 has 15 residues. CDR3 in amino acids: CASSRWSGENNEQFF.

The rearrangement joins TRBV5-4 to TRBJ2-7; TCRdb names TRBD2, which stays unverified in the absence of DNA. CDR3 size: 16 residues. The germline V gene has CDR1 SGHNT and CDR2 YYREEE (reference sequence). The CDR3 here is CASSIAGSGPSYEQYF.